These 32 T cell receptor beta chains were sequenced from one sample in a study of cytomegalovirus exposure and HLA in healthy donors. 60 Vbeta and 13 Jbeta primers were used in PCR. Produced via immunoSEQ multiplex PCR; TCRdb's table is partial and in-frame only. The sample holds 100,000 to 150,000 clones, around 9% seen once. Source material: PBMCs. These receptors were collected from a man aged 35-49 years in good health and CMV-seronegative.

The J gene is TRBJ1-3, the V gene TRBV11-2; TRBD1 might be the D (6 bases). The CDR3 is 12 residues long. Per the germline V gene, CDR1 is SGHAT and CDR2 is FQNNGV. CDR3 in amino acids: CASGQSGNTIYF. In DNA, the CDR3 is TGTGCATCGGGACAATCTGGAAACACCATATATTTT.

The chain employs TRBV5-1 and TRBJ2-4; the match to TRBD2 covers 10 bases. The CDR3 length is 15 residues. V shed 4 bases, J shed 2 bases, and the junction held 3 bases outside the gene matches. Germline V gene data show CDR1 as SGHRS and CDR2 as YFSETQ. This CDR3 is CASSIAGGTKNIQYF. In DNA, the CDR3 is TGCGCCAGCAGCATAGCGGGGGGAACCAAAAACATTCAGTACTTC.

This chain uses TRBV6-1 with TRBJ1-5, with a weak D call TRBD1 (6 bases). Germline loops: CDR1 MNHNS, CDR2 SASEGT. This CDR3 comprises 15 residues. The V gene lost 6 bases and the J gene lost 0 bases, with 12 bases spanning the gap. Written as DNA, the CDR3 is TGTGCCAGCAGAGGACAGCTCTATAGCAATCAGCCCCAGCATTTT. This encodes CASRGQLYSNQPQHF.

The rearrangement joins TRBV2 to TRBJ2-7; TRBD2 agrees at 11 bases. CDR1 is SNHLY, CDR2 FYNNEI, per germline. Losses at the gene ends were 4 bases for V and 2 bases for J; bases not matched to a gene: 1. This CDR3 contains 14 residues. The CDR3 sequence: CASSGLAGTYEQYF. The CDR3 DNA sequence: TGTGCCAGCAGTGGACTAGCGGGGACCTACGAGCAGTACTTC.

The CDR3: CASSLDGQSYEQYF. CDR3 coding DNA: TGTGCCAGCAGCTTAGATGGTCAGTCCTACGAGCAGTACTTC. V gene TRBV7-2 combines with J gene TRBJ2-7; D gene ambiguous. Trimming took 1 base from V and 1 from J, leaving 8 bases between them. Germline CDR1 and CDR2: SGHTA and FQGNSA. CDR3 length equals 14 residues.

This clone was counted only a few times. This chain uses TRBV19 with TRBJ1-5; D not certain. CDR1 is LNHDA, CDR2 SQIVND, per germline (reference sequence). This CDR3 spans 12 amino acids. Trimming shortened V by 5 bases and J by 5 bases, and 7 bases separated the two germline ends. CDR3 residues: CASSAGDQPQHF. In DNA, the CDR3 is TGTGCCAGTAGTGCAGGTGATCAGCCCCAGCATTTT.

The rearrangement joins TRBV7-2 to TRBJ2-3; 7 bases map to TRBD2. The CDR3 covers 13 residues. The V and J ends lost 8 bases and 0 bases, in that order; junction bases with no gene match: 2. CDR1 and CDR2 from the germline V gene are SGHTA and FQGNSA. The CDR3 loop is CASGLGSTDTQYF. CDR3 DNA: TGTGCCAGCGGACTAGGGAGCACAGATACGCAGTATTTT.

The chain has TRBV7-9 and TRBJ1-5; D is unclear. The CDR3 has 16 amino acids. The germline gives CDR1 SEHNR, CDR2 FQNEAQ (reference sequence). Trimming shortened V by 3 bases and J by 0 bases, and 12 bases separated the two germline ends. CDR3 sequence: CASSFGRPYSNQPQHF. In DNA, the CDR3 is TGTGCCAGCAGCTTCGGCAGGCCGTATAGCAATCAGCCCCAGCATTTT.

This clone was seen a handful of times. The chain has TRBV7-2 and TRBJ1-1; maybe TRBD1 (5 bases). Trimming left V 5 bases short and J 4 bases short, with 14 bases between. Germline V gives CDR1 SGHTA, CDR2 FQGNSA. The CDR3 consists of 14 residues. The CDR3 nucleotides read TGTGCCAGCAGCGAGCGGACGGGGGTCACTGAAGCTTTCTTT. As protein: CASSERTGVTEAFF.

This clone was seen only a few times. The V gene is TRBV27, the J gene TRBJ2-1, with 8 bases fitting TRBD2. V was clipped by 3 bases and J by 9 bases; unmatched bases: 4. In germline, CDR1 is MNHEY, CDR2 SMNVEV (reference sequence). The length of the CDR3 is 13 residues. CDR3 region: CASSFGGAAEQFF. The CDR3 DNA reads TGTGCCAGCAGTTTCGGGGGGGCGGCTGAGCAGTTCTTC.

This clone was observed a few times. This rearrangement joins TRBV2 to TRBJ2-7; 8 bases fit TRBD1. V shed 5 bases, J shed 6 bases, and the junction held 3 bases outside the gene matches. The CDR3 runs 12 residues. In germline, CDR1 is SNHLY, CDR2 FYNNEI. Here the CDR3 reads CASSSDRAEQYF. The CDR3 DNA is TGTGCCAGCAGTTCGGACAGGGCCGAGCAGTACTTC.

CDR3 region: CASSLEAGGPLHF. The DNA of the CDR3 is TGTGCCAGCAGCTTAGAGGCCGGGGGACCCCTCCACTTT. V is TRBV11-2 and J is TRBJ1-6, with a weak D call TRBD1 (5 bases). The CDR3 extends over 13 amino acids. Germline assignment: CDR1 SGHAT and CDR2 FQNNGV. V was pared by 0 bases and J by 12 bases, with 9 bases between.

This clone was found a few times. The genes are TRBV7-6 and TRBJ2-6; the match to TRBD2 covers 8 bases. The CDR3 runs 14 residues. Germline-derived CDR1 and CDR2 are SGHVS and FNYEAQ. J was trimmed by 11 bases and V by 4 bases; bases with no gene match: 7. The CDR3 nucleotides read TGTGCCAGCAGCTCCCCCGGGGGGGTAGACGTCCTGACTTTC. Its protein is CASSSPGGVDVLTF.

The V call is TRBV30, the J call TRBJ1-6; D call uncertain. This CDR3 is built from 14 residues. Germline V CDR1 and CDR2: GTSNPN, SVGIG (reference sequence). The ends were cut back, 1 base at V and 0 bases at J, with 4 bases in the middle. The CDR3 region is CAWSESSYNSPLHF. DNA of the CDR3: TGTGCCTGGAGTGAGAGCTCCTATAATTCACCCCTCCACTTT.

This clone came up a few times. This chain connects TRBV9 to TRBJ1-2; 9 bases align to TRBD1. V trimming: 4 bases; J trimming: 0 bases; junction bases outside the gene matches: 7. Germline V CDR1 and CDR2: SGDLS, YYNGEE. This CDR3 spans 16 amino acids. The CDR3 is CASSLDRQGANYGYTF. CDR3 sequence (DNA): TGTGCCAGCAGCCTAGATCGACAGGGGGCTAACTATGGCTACACCTTC.

This clone was detected a few times. The chain has TRBV6-1 and TRBJ1-1; TRBD1 matches 10 bases. The CDR3 runs to 15 residues. Trimming removed 8 bases from V and 3 bases from J; junction bases left unmatched: 9. Germline-derived CDR1 and CDR2 are MNHNS and SASEGT. Here the CDR3 reads CASWRTGGPYTEAFF. DNA of the CDR3: TGTGCCAGCTGGAGGACAGGGGGACCCTACACTGAAGCTTTCTTT.

The chain has TRBV9 and TRBJ2-2; D not certain. This CDR3 is 13 amino acids long. Trimming cost V 0 bases and J 5 bases, with 5 bases left between them. Germline V CDR1 and CDR2: SGDLS, YYNGEE. The CDR3 coding sequence is TGTGCCAGCAGCGTAGTCACTACCGGGGAGCTGTTTTTT. Encoded protein: CASSVVTTGELFF.

This clone was detected only a few times. The genes are TRBV5-4 and TRBJ1-1; D is unresolved. V was pared by 0 bases and J by 7 bases, with 4 bases between. There are 11 residues in the CDR3. Germline lookup yields CDR1 SGHNT and CDR2 YYREEE (reference sequence). Here the CDR3 DNA reads TGTGCCAGCAGCTTGGTAGATGAAGCTTTCTTT. Its translation: CASSLVDEAFF. Supplemented by reference TRBV5-4 and TRBJ1-1, the full variable domain reads ETGVTQSPTHLIKTRGQQVTLRCSSQSGHNTVSWYQQALGQGPQFIFQYYREEENGRGNFPPRFSGLQFPNYSSELNVNALELDDSALYLCASSLVDEAFFGQGTRLTVV.

The chain combines TRBV9 with TRBJ1-6; 7 bases fit TRBD1. Germline CDR1 is SGDLS and CDR2 is YYNGEE. V shed 0 bases and J 7 bases; nucleotides not matched to a gene: 4. The CDR3 totals 15 residues. CDR3 in amino acids: CASSVVGGGNSPLHF. CDR3 DNA: TGTGCCAGCAGCGTAGTAGGAGGGGGCAATTCACCCCTCCACTTT.

This clone was detected only a few times. This sample includes further DNA sequences coding for the same CDR3. The V call is TRBV5-1, the J call TRBJ2-7; TRBD2 might be the D (5 bases). CDR3 size: 14 residues. V lost 0 bases and J lost 4, with 11 bases in between. In germline, CDR1 is SGHRS, CDR2 YFSETQ. CDR3 in DNA: TGCGCCAGCAGCTTGGCCGGAGGAGGATACGAGCAGTACTTC. Residues: CASSLAGGGYEQYF.

This clone was detected only a few times. This sequence joins TRBV5-3 and TRBJ2-3, with unresolved D. TRBV5-3 is labeled an ORF, and its function is uncertain. This CDR3 comprises 16 residues. V was clipped by 3 bases and J by 2 bases, with 16 bases between them. CDR3 sequence reads: CARSSQPTKLTDTQYF. For the CDR3, the DNA is TGTGCCAGAAGCTCCCAACCGACAAAACTCACAGATACGCAGTATTTT.

The chain carries TRBV7-9 and TRBJ2-3; 8 nucleotides agree with TRBD2. CDR3 length: 15 residues. CDR1 and CDR2 (germline): SEHNR, FQNEAQ (reference sequence). V lost 0 bases, J lost 7 bases, and 6 bases stayed unmatched. CDR3 residues: CASSLAGGEGYTQYF. The DNA of the CDR3 is TGTGCCAGCAGCTTAGCCGGGGGGGAAGGGTATACGCAGTATTTT.

This clone was counted a few times. This chain uses TRBV9 with TRBJ1-3; 8 bases map to TRBD1. The CDR3 sequence is 16 residues long. Germline V lookup: CDR1 SGDLS, CDR2 YYNGEE. Unmatched junction bases numbered 8, after V lost 4 bases and J lost 2 bases. Here the CDR3 reads CASSPRQGRTGNTIYF. In nucleotides, the CDR3 is TGTGCCAGCAGCCCTCGACAGGGGAGGACTGGAAACACCATATATTTT.

This rearrangement joins TRBV19 to TRBJ2-1; 8 nucleotides match TRBD2. In germline, CDR1 is LNHDA, CDR2 SQIVND (reference sequence). This CDR3 has 14 residues. The V segment lost 3 bases and the J segment 8 bases; nucleotides outside the gene matches: 6. The CDR3 region is CASSMGAGVDEQFF. DNA for the CDR3: TGTGCCAGTAGTATGGGAGCGGGGGTAGATGAGCAGTTCTTC.

J is TRBJ1-1 and V is TRBV7-9, with D possibly matching TRBD1 (6 bases). Germline V CDR1 and CDR2: SEHNR, FQNEAQ (reference sequence). This CDR3 spans 13 amino acids. The V end lost 5 bases, the J end lost 1 base, and 8 bases lay between the germline ends. CDR3 sequence (DNA): TGTGCCAGCAGCCCGACAGGGAACACTGAAGCTTTCTTT. Protein product: CASSPTGNTEAFF.

The rearrangement joins TRBV6-1 to TRBJ1-1, with unresolved D. The V end was cut by 6 bases, the J end by 0 bases, with 11 bases between. CDR1 MNHNS and CDR2 SASEGT come from the germline V gene. This CDR3 comprises 14 residues. The CDR3 loop is CASRRAYMNTEAFF. CDR3 DNA sequence: TGTGCCAGCAGGCGGGCGTACATGAACACTGAAGCTTTCTTT.

This clone was detected only a few times. The V call is TRBV9, the J call TRBJ2-5; TRBD2 is a possible D gene (7 bases). The CDR3 sequence is 15 residues long. V was pared by 0 bases and J by 4 bases, with 13 bases between. Per germline, CDR1 SGDLS and CDR2 YYNGEE. Written as DNA, the CDR3 is TGTGCCAGCAGCGTAGGGGGGGGGCCCGTAGAGACCCAGTACTTC. Protein product: CASSVGGGPVETQYF.

This rearrangement joins TRBV2 to TRBJ1-5; 8 bases are a match to TRBD1. The V gene's germline CDR1 is SNHLY and CDR2 FYNNEI. CDR3 length: 14 amino acids. The V and J ends lost 7 bases and 7 bases, in that order; junction bases with no gene match: 9. CDR3 loop: CASTGQGLYQPQHF. CDR3 nucleotides: TGTGCCAGCACCGGACAGGGTTTGTACCAGCCCCAGCATTTT.

DNA for the CDR3: TGTGCTAGTGCCTCCAGGCAGGTGGAAAGTGAGCAGTTCTTC. Its translation is CASASRQVESEQFF. The V call is TRBV12-5, the J call TRBJ2-1, with D unresolved. The germline CDR1 and CDR2 sequences are LGHNT and FRNRAP. Trimming took off 7 bases at V and 9 bases at J, with 19 bases between the two ends. This CDR3 contains 14 residues.

This clone qualifies as medium-sized (0.01 to 0.1%). This sequence joins TRBV4-3 and TRBJ1-5; a weak D match, TRBD1 (5 bases). The V end lost 3 bases, the J end lost 2 bases, and 14 bases lay between the germline ends. The CDR3 is made up of 16 amino acids. Per the germline V gene, CDR1 is LGHNA and CDR2 is YSLEER. This chain's CDR3 is CASSHAWGEGNQPQHF. The CDR3 DNA reads as TGCGCCAGCAGCCATGCCTGGGGGGAGGGCAATCAGCCCCAGCATTTT.

The gene calls are TRBV7-2 and TRBJ2-3, with D possibly matching TRBD1 (6 bases). The CDR3 runs to 15 residues. Germline lookup yields CDR1 SGHTA and CDR2 FQGNSA. Trimming pared 3 bases from V and 0 bases from J, leaving 10 bases between. CDR3 in DNA: TGTGCCAGCAGCTTGGTGGGGGCTAGCACAGATACGCAGTATTTT. It specifies CASSLVGASTDTQYF.

This clone was detected a few times. The J gene is TRBJ1-6, the V gene TRBV6-5; 7 bases align to TRBD1. This CDR3 has 14 amino acids. CDR1 is MNHEY, CDR2 SVGAGI, per germline. The V and J ends lost 6 bases and 9 bases, in that order; junction bases with no gene match: 8. The DNA of the CDR3 is TGTGCCAGCAGCCGACAGGGTAAGAGTTCACCCCTCCACTTT. Translating gives CASSRQGKSSPLHF.